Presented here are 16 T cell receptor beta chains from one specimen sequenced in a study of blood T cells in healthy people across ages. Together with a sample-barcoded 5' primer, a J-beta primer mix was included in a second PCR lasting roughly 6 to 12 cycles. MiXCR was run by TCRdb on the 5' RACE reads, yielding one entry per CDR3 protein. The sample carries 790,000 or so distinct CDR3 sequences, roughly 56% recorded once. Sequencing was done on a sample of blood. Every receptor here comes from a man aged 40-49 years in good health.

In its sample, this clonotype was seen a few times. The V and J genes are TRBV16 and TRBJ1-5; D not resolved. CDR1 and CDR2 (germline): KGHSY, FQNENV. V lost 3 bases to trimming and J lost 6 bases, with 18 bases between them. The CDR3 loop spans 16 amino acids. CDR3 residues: CASSHTTSNKPQPQHF. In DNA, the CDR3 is TGTGCCAGCAGCCACACGACATCCAATAAGCCTCAGCCCCAGCATTTT. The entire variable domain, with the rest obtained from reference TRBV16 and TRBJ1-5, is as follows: GEEVAQTPKHLVRGEGQKAKLYCAPIKGHSYVFWYQQVLKNEFKFLISFQNENVFDETGMPKERFSAKCLPNSPCSLEIQATKLEDSAVYFCASSHTTSNKPQPQHFGDGTRLSIL.

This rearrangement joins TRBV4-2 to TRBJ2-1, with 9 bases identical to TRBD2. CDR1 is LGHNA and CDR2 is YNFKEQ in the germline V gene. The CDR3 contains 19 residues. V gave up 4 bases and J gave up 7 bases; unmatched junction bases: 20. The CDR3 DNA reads TGTGCCAGCAGCCTCCGCCCCGAACGAGCGGGAGGAATCGAGAATGAGCAGTTCTTC. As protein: CASSLRPERAGGIENEQFF.

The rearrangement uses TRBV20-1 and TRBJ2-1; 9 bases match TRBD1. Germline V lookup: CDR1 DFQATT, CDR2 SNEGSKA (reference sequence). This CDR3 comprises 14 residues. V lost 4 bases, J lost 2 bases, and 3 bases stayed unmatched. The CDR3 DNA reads TGCAGTGCTATCACAGGGGGCGCCTACAATGAGCAGTTCTTC. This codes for CSAITGGAYNEQFF.

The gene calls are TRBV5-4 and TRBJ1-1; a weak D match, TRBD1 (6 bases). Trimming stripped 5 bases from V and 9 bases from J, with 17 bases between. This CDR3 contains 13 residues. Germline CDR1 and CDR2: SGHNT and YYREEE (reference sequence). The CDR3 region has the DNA TGTGCCAGCAGTCCGATACGGACAGCTAAAGCTTTCTTT. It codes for CASSPIRTAKAFF.

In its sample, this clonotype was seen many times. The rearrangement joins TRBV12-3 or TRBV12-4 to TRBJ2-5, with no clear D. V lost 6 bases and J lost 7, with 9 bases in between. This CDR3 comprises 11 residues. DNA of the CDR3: TGTGCCAGCAGCTCATTGAGGACCCAGTACTTC. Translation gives CASSSLRTQYF.

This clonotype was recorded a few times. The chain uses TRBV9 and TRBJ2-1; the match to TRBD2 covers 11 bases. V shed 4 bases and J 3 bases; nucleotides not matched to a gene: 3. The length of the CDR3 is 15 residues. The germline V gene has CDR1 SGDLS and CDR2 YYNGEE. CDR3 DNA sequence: TGTGCCAGCAGCCGGGGGACTAGCGGCTACAATGAGCAGTTCTTC. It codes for CASSRGTSGYNEQFF.

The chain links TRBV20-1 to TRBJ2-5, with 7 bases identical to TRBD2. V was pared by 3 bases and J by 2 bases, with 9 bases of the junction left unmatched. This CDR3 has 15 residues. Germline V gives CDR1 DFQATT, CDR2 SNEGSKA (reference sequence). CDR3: CSASPSTSRQETQYF. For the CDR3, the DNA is TGCAGTGCTAGTCCCTCGACTAGCAGACAAGAGACCCAGTACTTC.

The chain's CDR3 is CASSQALAGTQETQYF. The CDR3 coding sequence is TGCGCCAGCAGCCAAGCCTTAGCGGGCACACAAGAGACCCAGTACTTC. The J gene is TRBJ2-5, the V gene TRBV4-1, with TRBD2 matching over 7 bases. The CDR3 totals 16 residues. The germline V gene has CDR1 MGHRA and CDR2 YSYEKL. V lost 1 base to trimming and J lost 2 bases; unmatched junction nucleotides: 7.

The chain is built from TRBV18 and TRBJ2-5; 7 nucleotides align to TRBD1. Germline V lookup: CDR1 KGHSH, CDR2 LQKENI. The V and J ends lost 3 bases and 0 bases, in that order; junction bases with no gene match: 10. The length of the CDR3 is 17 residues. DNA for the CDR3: TGTGCCAGCTCACCCTCGGACAGGCGAACCGACCAAGAGACCCAGTACTTC. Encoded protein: CASSPSDRRTDQETQYF.

The CDR3 DNA follows: TGTGCCAGCAGCTTAGGACTAGCGGGGACCCAAGAGACCCAGTACTTC. Its translation is CASSLGLAGTQETQYF. The rearrangement links TRBV7-2 to TRBJ2-5, with 11 positions matching TRBD2. Germline CDR1 SGHTA, CDR2 FQGNSA. The CDR3 length is 16 residues. Trimming cost V 1 base and J 1 base; bases outside gene matches: 2.

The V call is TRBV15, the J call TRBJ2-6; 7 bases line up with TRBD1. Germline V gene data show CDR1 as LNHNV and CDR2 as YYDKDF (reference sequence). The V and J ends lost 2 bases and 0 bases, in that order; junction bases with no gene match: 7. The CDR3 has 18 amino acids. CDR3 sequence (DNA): TGTGCCACCAGCAGAACAGGGGCGCTAAGCTCTGGGGCCAACGTCCTGACTTTC. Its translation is CATSRTGALSSGANVLTF.

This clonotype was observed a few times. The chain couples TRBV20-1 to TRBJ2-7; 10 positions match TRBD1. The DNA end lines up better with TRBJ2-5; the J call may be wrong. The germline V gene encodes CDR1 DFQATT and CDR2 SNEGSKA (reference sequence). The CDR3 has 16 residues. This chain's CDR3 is CSARDSWDRGSETQYF. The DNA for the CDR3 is TGCAGTGCTAGAGATTCTTGGGACAGGGGTTCGGAGACCCAGTACTTC.

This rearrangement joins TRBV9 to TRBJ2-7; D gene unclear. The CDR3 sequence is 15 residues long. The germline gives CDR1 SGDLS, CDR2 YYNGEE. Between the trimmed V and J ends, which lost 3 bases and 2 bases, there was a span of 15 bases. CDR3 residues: CASSAEPSDTYEQYF. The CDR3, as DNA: TGTGCCAGCAGCGCGGAGCCGTCAGATACCTACGAGCAGTACTTC.

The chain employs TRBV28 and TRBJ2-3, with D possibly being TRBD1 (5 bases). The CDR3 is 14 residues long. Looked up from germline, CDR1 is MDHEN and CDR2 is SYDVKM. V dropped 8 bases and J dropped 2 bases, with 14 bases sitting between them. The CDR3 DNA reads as TGTGCCAGCGGCAGACAGTTAATCACAGATACGCAGTATTTT. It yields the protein CASGRQLITDTQYF.

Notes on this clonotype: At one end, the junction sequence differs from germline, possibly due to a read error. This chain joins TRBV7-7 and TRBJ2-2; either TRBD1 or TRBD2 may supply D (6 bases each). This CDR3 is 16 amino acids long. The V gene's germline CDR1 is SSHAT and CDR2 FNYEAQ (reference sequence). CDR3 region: CASSLGRGPNTGELFF. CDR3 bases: TGTGCTAGCAGCTTAGGTCGGGGGCCGAACACCGGGGAGCTGTTTTTT.

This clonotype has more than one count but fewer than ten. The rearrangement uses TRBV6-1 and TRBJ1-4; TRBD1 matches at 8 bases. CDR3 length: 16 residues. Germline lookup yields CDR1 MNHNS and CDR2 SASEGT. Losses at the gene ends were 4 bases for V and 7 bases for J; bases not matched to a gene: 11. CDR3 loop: CASSADPGQGGEKLFF. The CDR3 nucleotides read TGTGCCAGCAGTGCCGACCCAGGACAGGGAGGTGAAAAACTGTTTTTT.